This TCR beta chain was sequenced in a study of radiation and T cells in renal cell carcinoma. CDR1 is SNHLY and CDR2 is FYNNEI in the germline V gene. J gave up 3 bases and V 8 bases, and 5 bases lay outside the gene matches. This CDR3 region has 13 residues. TCRdb keeps only in-frame clones here, not all; method: immunoSEQ multiplex PCR. The repertoire holds just over 95,000 clones, with approximately 80% as singletons. General study findings and limits: Baseline intratumoral clonotype presence is unknown without pretreatment biopsies.

Noted time point: blood 4 weeks post-SBRT, at nephrectomy. Regarding treatment: 15 Gy SBRT to primary tumor, nephrectomy 4 weeks later. Nephrectomy followed 15 Gy stereotactic body radiation by 4 weeks. Blood was sampled at baseline, 2 weeks and 4 weeks after SBRT. Remarks on this clone: The target antigen is unknown.

The material sequenced was blood, taken from a patient whose treatment included radiotherapy and nephrectomy. The receptor comes from a man between 60 and 75 years old with renal cell carcinoma. This rearrangement joins TRBV2 to TRBJ2-3, with 7 positions matching TRBD2. Here the CDR3 DNA reads TGTGCCAGCTGTCCGGGAGGAACAGATACGCAGTATTTT. Encoded protein: CASCPGGTDTQYF.